One sample yielded the 23 T cell receptor beta chains listed below, sequenced in a study of T cell responses to AZD1222 COVID-19 vaccine. Clones were read by immunoSEQ multiplex PCR, and TCRdb kept only the in-frame ones, dropping some. The sample comprises about 81,000 clones, about 90% of which are singletons, and roughly 4.9% rests with the top ten. The specimen comprised peripheral blood, sampled on day 0 of AZD1222 vaccination. All receptors come from an adult in good health.

The rearrangement joins TRBV30 to TRBJ1-1; unclear D gene. Germline V gives CDR1 GTSNPN, CDR2 SVGIG (reference sequence). There are 11 residues in the CDR3. Trimming stripped 3 bases from V and 7 bases from J, with 9 bases between. This chain's CDR3 is CAWRKAVEAFF. In DNA form, the CDR3 reads TGTGCCTGGAGGAAGGCAGTTGAAGCTTTCTTT.

In this sample, this clone turned up a few times. V is TRBV6-5 and J is TRBJ2-1; maybe TRBD1 (6 bases). The CDR3 loop spans 12 amino acids. V was shortened by 9 bases and J by 5 bases, with 11 bases between the two germline ends. Germline V CDR1 and CDR2: MNHEY, SVGAGI. The CDR3 nucleotides are TGTGCCAGTCCCGGGACAAACAATGAGCAGTTCTTC. Translated, it gives CASPGTNNEQFF.

The rearrangement uses TRBV28 and TRBJ1-2; maybe TRBD1 (6 bases). V was pared by 5 bases and J by 13 bases, with 17 bases between. This CDR3 contains 12 residues. CDR1 and CDR2 from the germline V gene are MDHEN and SYDVKM. The CDR3: CASSQPDSLITF. The CDR3 DNA sequence: TGTGCCAGCAGTCAACCGGACAGTCTAATCACCTTC.

The chain recombines TRBV19 with TRBJ2-1; D is uncertain. Germline loops: CDR1 LNHDA, CDR2 SQIVND (reference sequence). The CDR3 contains 15 residues. V shed 3 bases and J shed 3 bases, with 12 bases lying between them. CDR3 sequence (DNA): TGTGCCAGTAGTATCGGGTCCGTTTACTACAATGAGCAGTTCTTC. Translation gives CASSIGSVYYNEQFF.

The chain uses TRBV19 and TRBJ1-2, with D possibly being TRBD1 (5 bases). Trimming removed 5 bases from V and 1 base from J, with 17 bases in between. CDR3 length: 16 amino acids. CDR1 is LNHDA, CDR2 SQIVND, per germline (reference sequence). The CDR3: CASSLIKGQYNYGYTF. CDR3 coding DNA: TGTGCCAGTAGTCTGATAAAGGGGCAATATAACTATGGCTACACCTTC.

The chain links TRBV5-1 to TRBJ2-5, with D tentatively TRBD1 or TRBD2 (5 bases each). The germline gives CDR1 SGHRS, CDR2 YFSETQ. The CDR3 consists of 14 residues. V lost 6 bases and J lost 5, with 17 bases in between. CDR3 sequence (DNA): TGCGCCAGCACCCTCCGGGACCTTCGGGAGACCCAGTACTTC. Amino acids: CASTLRDLRETQYF.

The chain carries TRBV7-9 and TRBJ2-7; D ambiguous. CDR3 size: 12 residues. The germline V and J ends were trimmed by 4 bases and 5 bases, with 9 bases remaining between them. The germline V gene has CDR1 SEHNR and CDR2 FQNEAQ (reference sequence). CDR3 sequence reads: CASSSRLDEQYF. CDR3 nucleotide sequence: TGTGCCAGCAGCTCCCGACTGGACGAGCAGTACTTC.

A single count supports this clone. This chain joins TRBV19 and TRBJ1-2; D ambiguous. Between the trimmed V and J ends, which lost 6 bases and 5 bases, there was a span of 22 bases. The CDR3 is 16 amino acids. CDR1 is LNHDA and CDR2 is SQIVND in the germline V gene (reference sequence). The CDR3 loop reads CASRYSGRRLLYGYTF. The CDR3 nucleotides read TGTGCCAGTAGGTACTCGGGCCGGCGGCTACTATATGGCTACACCTTC.

This rearrangement joins TRBV2 to TRBJ1-5, with TRBD1 as a possible D gene (5 bases). Germline V gives CDR1 SNHLY, CDR2 FYNNEI. CDR3 length: 13 amino acids. V was cut by 5 bases and J by 4 bases, with 9 bases left in between. CDR3 sequence (DNA): TGTGCCAGCAGTTTCGACAGTAATCAGCCCCAGCATTTT. Its protein is CASSFDSNQPQHF.

This clone was picked up one time. This sequence joins TRBV28 and TRBJ2-6; D possibly corresponds to TRBD2 (6 bases). Trimming took 2 bases from V and 4 from J, leaving 12 bases between them. This CDR3 has 16 amino acids. CDR1 is MDHEN and CDR2 is SYDVKM in the germline V gene. The CDR3 loop reads CASSLRGAGGANVLTF. For the CDR3, the DNA is TGTGCCAGCAGTTTAAGAGGGGCGGGGGGGGCCAACGTCCTGACTTTC.

The chain employs TRBV5-4 and TRBJ2-7; 10 bases line up with TRBD2. CDR1 and CDR2 (germline): SGHNT, YYREEE (reference sequence). The CDR3 loop spans 15 amino acids. The V segment lost 9 bases and the J segment 5 bases; nucleotides outside the gene matches: 14. CDR3 region: CATGGASGSQDEQYF. CDR3 bases: TGTGCCACCGGGGGGGCTAGCGGGAGTCAAGACGAGCAGTACTTC.

This rearrangement joins TRBV6-5 to TRBJ1-4; maybe TRBD1 (6 bases). The germline V gene has CDR1 MNHEY and CDR2 SVGAGI. Trimming took off 8 bases at V and 10 bases at J, with 20 bases between the two ends. CDR3 length equals 14 residues. CDR3 residues: CASGIQMVGGKLFF. CDR3 sequence (DNA): TGTGCCAGCGGGATTCAAATGGTAGGGGGAAAACTGTTTTTT.

The V call is TRBV3-1 (or the pseudogene TRBV3-2), the J call TRBJ2-1; tentatively, D is TRBD2 (5 bases). This CDR3 has 14 residues. Looked up from germline, CDR1 is LGHDT and CDR2 is YNNKEL (reference sequence). The V end lost 0 bases, the J end lost 7 bases, and 10 bases lay between the germline ends. In nucleotides, the CDR3 is TGTGCCAGCAGCCAAGATCTCAGAGGGAATGAGCAGTTCTTC. It specifies CASSQDLRGNEQFF.

The V gene is TRBV7-3, the J gene TRBJ2-7; TRBD2 matches at 7 bases. The CDR3 length is 13 residues. The germline V gene has CDR1 SGHTA and CDR2 FQGTGA. V gave up 0 bases and J gave up 5 bases; unmatched junction bases: 1. The chain's CDR3 is CASSLTGGDEQYF. DNA of the CDR3: TGTGCCAGCAGCTTAACGGGAGGGGACGAGCAGTACTTC.

The chain uses TRBV4-2 and TRBJ2-7; 7 nucleotides match TRBD1. V shed 0 bases, J shed 2 bases, and the junction held 13 bases outside the gene matches. CDR3 length: 18 amino acids. Germline V lookup: CDR1 LGHNA, CDR2 YNFKEQ. CDR3 bases: TGTGCCAGCAGCCAAGAAGGGGGCAGGGCCCCGTGGGCCTACGAGCAGTACTTC. Amino acid sequence: CASSQEGGRAPWAYEQYF.

This sequence joins TRBV27 and TRBJ2-2; no firm D call. The V and J ends lost 6 bases and 0 bases respectively, with 8 bases between them. This CDR3 region has 14 residues. Germline CDR1 is MNHEY and CDR2 is SMNVEV (reference sequence). CDR3 region: CASSHQANTGELFF. CDR3 sequence (DNA): TGTGCCAGCAGCCACCAGGCGAACACCGGGGAGCTGTTTTTT.

This clone was detected only a few times. The V call is TRBV6-5, the J call TRBJ2-3, with 10 bases matching TRBD2. Losses at the gene ends were 8 bases for V and 5 bases for J; bases not matched to a gene: 10. The CDR3 sequence is 15 residues long. Germline CDR1 is MNHEY and CDR2 is SVGAGI. In DNA, the CDR3 is TGTGCCAGCCTCCGTCTAGCGGGAGAAGGAGATACGCAGTATTTT. Protein sequence: CASLRLAGEGDTQYF.

The chain uses TRBV7-2 and TRBJ1-3; D not certain. V lost 0 bases and J 0 bases, leaving 9 bases between the germline ends. This CDR3 contains 16 residues. CDR1 is SGHTA and CDR2 is FQGNSA in the germline V gene. Here the CDR3 DNA reads TGTGCCAGCAGCTTAGCGTACGCTAGCTCTGGAAACACCATATATTTT. Translating it yields CASSLAYASSGNTIYF.

In regard to this clone: This CDR3 is also generated by other DNA sequences in the sample. The chain couples TRBV28 to TRBJ1-1; 8 nucleotides agree with TRBD1. V was pared by 2 bases and J by 5 bases, with 4 bases of the junction left unmatched. This CDR3 has 14 residues. The germline V gene has CDR1 MDHEN and CDR2 SYDVKM. The CDR3 region is CASSLVQGGTEAFF. The CDR3 DNA follows: TGTGCCAGCAGTTTAGTACAGGGGGGGACTGAAGCTTTCTTT.

The chain joins TRBV24-1 to TRBJ1-4; D is unresolved. The CDR3 runs to 14 residues. CDR1 KGHDR and CDR2 SFDVKD come from the germline V gene. Trimming cost V 6 bases and J 5 bases, with 12 bases left between them. CDR3 in amino acids: CATSPGEANEKLFF. CDR3 nucleotide sequence: TGTGCCACCAGTCCAGGAGAGGCGAATGAAAAACTGTTTTTT.

The table lists this clone with a count of one. J is TRBJ2-7 and V is TRBV9; D not resolved. From germline, CDR1 is SGDLS and CDR2 YYNGEE. The CDR3 sequence is 13 residues long. V was pared by 3 bases and J by 4 bases, with 11 bases between. CDR3 region: CASSAMGGYEQYF. The CDR3 coding sequence is TGTGCCAGCAGCGCGATGGGTGGGTACGAGCAGTACTTC.

This chain links TRBV10-2 with TRBJ1-4; 9 positions agree with TRBD1. This CDR3 spans 14 amino acids. Germline CDR1 is WSHSY and CDR2 is SAAADI. V dropped 8 bases and J dropped 6; count of bases not matched to a gene: 7. CDR3 loop: CASGPGQGYEKLFF. In DNA, the CDR3 is TGCGCCAGCGGACCGGGACAGGGTTATGAAAAACTGTTTTTT.

The V call is TRBV7-2, the J call TRBJ1-1, with 8 bases lining up with TRBD1. The trim removed 1 base at V and 5 bases at J, leaving 3 bases unmatched. CDR1 is SGHTA, CDR2 FQGNSA, per germline. The length of the CDR3 is 14 residues. DNA for the CDR3: TGTGCCAGCAGCTTAGACAGGGGGGGGACTGAAGCTTTCTTT. This sequence encodes CASSLDRGGTEAFF.